These 18 T cell receptor beta chains share one sample of origin, sequenced in a study of Ad26.COV2.S vaccination and SARS-CoV-2 variants. The assay was immunoSEQ multiplex PCR, and TCRdb's table has in-frame clones only and misses some. The data show roughly 320,000 clones, 87% seen once. Treatment defined: about 20 received Ad26.COV2.S at low or high dose, single or two shots; about 5 received placebo; per-sample allocation not given. Day 63 following the first vaccine or placebo injection was when the samples were taken. Source: peripheral blood, taken in a trial of Ad26.COV2.S vaccine versus placebo. All receptors derive from a person aged 18 to 59 who received the Ad26.COV2.S COVID-19 vaccine or a placebo.

The chain carries TRBV6-1 and TRBJ2-7; D possibly uses TRBD1 or TRBD2 (6 bases each). There are 16 residues in the CDR3. The germline gives CDR1 MNHNS, CDR2 SASEGT. Deletions cut 3 bases from V and 4 bases from J, with 19 bases between. The CDR3, as DNA: TGTGCCAGCAGTGACACCGGGGGCAGGGGCCCGTACGAGCAGTACTTC. Encoded protein: CASSDTGGRGPYEQYF.

CDR3 loop: CASSQDRGLETQYF. CDR3 sequence (DNA): TGTGCCAGCAGCCAGGACAGGGGGTTGGAGACCCAGTACTTC. The chain links TRBV4-2 to TRBJ2-5; 10 nucleotides agree with TRBD1. CDR3 length: 14 residues. Losses at the gene ends were 3 bases for V and 5 bases for J; bases not matched to a gene: 3. Germline loops: CDR1 LGHNA, CDR2 YNFKEQ.

This sequence joins TRBV19 and TRBJ1-2; D is unclear. The V gene lost 7 bases and the J gene lost 4 bases, with 19 bases spanning the gap. The CDR3 extends over 15 amino acids. Germline values: CDR1 LNHDA, CDR2 SQIVND (reference sequence). CDR3 coding DNA: TGTGCCAGTACCCCGGGAGGCAGTGGGGTCTATGGCTACACCTTC. Its translation is CASTPGGSGVYGYTF.

The V and J genes are TRBV19 and TRBJ2-2, with unresolved D. Germline assignment: CDR1 LNHDA and CDR2 SQIVND (reference sequence). V was clipped by 1 base and J by 4 bases, with 10 bases between them. The CDR3 has 15 amino acids. The CDR3 DNA is TGTGCCAGTAGTATAGGTTGGATGGGCACCGGGGAGCTGTTTTTT. The encoded protein is CASSIGWMGTGELFF.

The rearrangement joins TRBV6-6 to TRBJ1-2, with 9 bases matching TRBD1. V dropped 3 bases and J dropped 4; count of bases not matched to a gene: 6. Germline V gene lookup returns CDR1 MNHNY and CDR2 SVGAGI (reference sequence). This CDR3 has 15 amino acids. The CDR3 region is CASSYRQGDLYGYTF. In DNA form, the CDR3 reads TGTGCCAGCAGTTATCGACAGGGGGATCTCTATGGCTACACCTTC.

This chain joins TRBV7-2 and TRBJ1-4; 8 bases are shared with TRBD1. CDR3 length: 14 residues. With 8 bases clipped from V and 0 bases from J, the junction kept 2 bases outside the gene matches. Per the germline V gene, CDR1 is SGHTA and CDR2 is FQGNSA. Written as DNA, the CDR3 is TGTGCCAGCGGACAGGGAGCAACTAATGAAAAACTGTTTTTT. It specifies CASGQGATNEKLFF.

The V gene is TRBV7-6, the J gene TRBJ2-7; tentatively, D is TRBD2 (5 bases). This CDR3 is built from 13 residues. Trimming took off 1 base at V and 2 bases at J, with 6 bases between the two ends. Per germline, CDR1 SGHVS and CDR2 FNYEAQ. The CDR3 DNA follows: TGTGCCAGCAGCTTAGGAGGGACCTACGAGCAGTACTTC. This translates into CASSLGGTYEQYF. The whole variable domain, filled in from reference TRBV7-6 and TRBJ2-7, reads GAGVSQSPRYKVTKRGQDVALRCDPISGHVSLYWYRQALGQGPEFLTYFNYEAQQDKSGLPNDRFSAERPEGSISTLTIQRTEQRDSAMYRCASSLGGTYEQYFGPGTRLTVT.

The rearrangement uses TRBV25-1 and TRBJ2-7; 12 positions agree with TRBD2. Germline V CDR1 and CDR2: MGHDK, SYGVNS. Losses at the gene ends were 4 bases for V and 2 bases for J; bases not matched to a gene: 0. The CDR3 runs to 14 residues. CDR3 bases: TGTGCCAGCAGTGCTAGCGGGGGGGCCTACGAGCAGTACTTC. This encodes CASSASGGAYEQYF.

The V and J genes are TRBV18 and TRBJ2-7, with D possibly being TRBD1 or TRBD2 (5 bases each). Trimming stripped 3 bases from V and 0 bases from J, with 12 bases between. This CDR3 has 15 amino acids. Germline loops: CDR1 KGHSH, CDR2 LQKENI. The CDR3: CASSPGESPSYEQYF. CDR3 nucleotides: TGTGCCAGCTCACCGGGGGAGAGTCCCTCCTACGAGCAGTACTTC.

The chain carries TRBV6-6 and TRBJ2-3; the D is unclear. Germline V gene data show CDR1 as MNHNY and CDR2 as SVGAGI (reference sequence). The length of the CDR3 is 15 residues. The V and J ends lost 8 bases and 1 base respectively, with 16 bases between them. This CDR3 is CASSLEQGRTDTQYF. The CDR3 region has the DNA TGTGCCAGCTCCCTCGAACAAGGACGCACAGATACGCAGTATTTT.

This clone has just a few counts. V usage is TRBV30 and J usage is TRBJ1-6; no clear D gene. CDR3 length: 12 amino acids. Per germline, CDR1 GTSNPN and CDR2 SVGIG (reference sequence). V was clipped by 2 bases and J by 10 bases, with 9 bases between them. This CDR3 reads CAWSLRVSPLHF. Written as DNA, the CDR3 is TGTGCCTGGAGTCTGAGGGTATCACCCCTCCACTTT.

This sequence joins TRBV30 and TRBJ1-1, with D hard to call. Trimming stripped 1 base from V and 0 bases from J, with 9 bases between. Germline CDR1 and CDR2: GTSNPN and SVGIG (reference sequence). The CDR3 loop spans 14 amino acids. CDR3 in DNA: TGTGCCTGGAGTGGGGTTATCATGAACACTGAAGCTTTCTTT. As protein: CAWSGVIMNTEAFF.

The chain couples TRBV28 to TRBJ2-7; D remains ambiguous. This CDR3 has 12 amino acids. Germline loops: CDR1 MDHEN, CDR2 SYDVKM. The germline V and J ends were trimmed by 5 bases and 3 bases, with 8 bases remaining between them. Written as DNA, the CDR3 is TGTGCCAGCAGTCCCTTTAACTACGAGCAGTACTTC. Its translation is CASSPFNYEQYF.

The chain uses TRBV5-1 and TRBJ2-3, with TRBD2 matching 11 bases. Germline V gives CDR1 SGHRS, CDR2 YFSETQ. With 0 bases clipped from V and 6 bases from J, the junction kept 6 bases outside the gene matches. The length of the CDR3 is 16 residues. CDR3 residues: CASSLVVAGGQDTQYF. The CDR3 DNA sequence: TGCGCCAGCAGCTTGGTAGTAGCGGGGGGGCAGGATACGCAGTATTTT.

V and J are TRBV30 and TRBJ2-7; a weak D match, TRBD1 (5 bases). The CDR3 consists of 13 residues. Per germline, CDR1 GTSNPN and CDR2 SVGIG (reference sequence). The V end lost 3 bases, the J end lost 3 bases, and 12 bases lay between the germline ends. This CDR3 is CAWRGARLYEQYF. DNA of the CDR3: TGTGCCTGGAGAGGGGCCAGACTCTACGAGCAGTACTTC.

The V gene is TRBV18, the J gene TRBJ2-7; D unclear. The CDR3 sequence is 12 residues long. Trimming shortened V by 3 bases and J by 0 bases, and 3 bases separated the two germline ends. The V gene's germline CDR1 is KGHSH and CDR2 LQKENI. This chain's CDR3 is CASSPASYEQYF. The CDR3, as DNA: TGTGCCAGCTCACCTGCCTCCTACGAGCAGTACTTC.

The chain joins TRBV21-1 to TRBJ1-2; the D call TRBD1 from the table was never checked on the DNA. TRBV21-1 is an annotated pseudogene. This CDR3 region has 12 residues. The chain's CDR3 is CASSKGQYGYTF. As DNA, the CDR3 is TGTGCCAGCAGCAAAGGTCAATATGGCTACACCTTC.

Comment on this clone: This CDR3 is also generated by other DNA sequences in the sample. The J gene is TRBJ2-2, the V gene TRBV9; D remains unclear. Germline-derived CDR1 and CDR2 are SGDLS and YYNGEE. V lost 0 bases and J 2 bases, leaving 5 bases between the germline ends. CDR3 size: 14 residues. CDR3 in DNA: TGTGCCAGCAGCGTAGACAGAAACACCGGGGAGCTGTTTTTT. Its translation is CASSVDRNTGELFF.